This T cell receptor (beta chain) was documented in a study of control samples from healthy donors and cancer patients. Only in-frame clones appear in the TCRdb table, and some are missing; sequencing was by immunoSEQ multiplex PCR. The top ten clones hold 0.58% of a sample with approximately 120,000 clones, around 92% of them seen once. Germline V gene lookup returns CDR1 SGDLS and CDR2 YYNGEE. The CDR3 is made up of 15 amino acids. Trimming shortened V by 0 bases and J by 0 bases, and 9 bases separated the two germline ends. The chain has TRBV9 and TRBJ1-1, with D possibly matching TRBD1 (5 bases). Sequenced material: PBMCs. The receptor comes from an elderly man with head and neck cancer. The CDR3 spells CASSVVKGVNTEAFF. The DNA for the CDR3 is TGTGCCAGCAGCGTAGTTAAAGGGGTGAACACTGAAGCTTTCTTT.